This T cell receptor beta chain was sequenced in a study of T cell repertoires in cytomegalovirus infection. Study-wide context: A matching HLA type, together with CMV infection, was signaled by public TCR beta signatures. General study points: Carriers of CMV and the relevant HLA type were discriminated by public TCR beta frequency. What dominated the ex vivo response were HLA-C-restricted CMV-specific TCR beta clonotypes.

From germline, CDR1 is MNHEY and CDR2 SVGAGI. The CDR3 has 14 amino acids. The V end was cut by 5 bases, the J end by 1 base, with 9 bases between. Note on this clonotype: Antigen: not known.

MiXCR was run by TCRdb on the reads, yielding one entry per CDR3 protein. The sample consists of 7,500 to 9,000 distinct CDR3 sequences, about 53% of them appearing once. The TCR originated in a human donor in good health (CMV status not recorded). Some clones in this sample may be carry-over from other donors' samples. Sequencing input: PBMCs, sequenced either directly or after in vitro stimulation (not recorded which). The chain has TRBV6-5 and TRBJ1-3; no firm D call. The CDR3, as DNA: TGTGCCAGCAGTAAAGGACCTTCTGGAAACACCATATATTTT. It is translated as CASSKGPSGNTIYF.